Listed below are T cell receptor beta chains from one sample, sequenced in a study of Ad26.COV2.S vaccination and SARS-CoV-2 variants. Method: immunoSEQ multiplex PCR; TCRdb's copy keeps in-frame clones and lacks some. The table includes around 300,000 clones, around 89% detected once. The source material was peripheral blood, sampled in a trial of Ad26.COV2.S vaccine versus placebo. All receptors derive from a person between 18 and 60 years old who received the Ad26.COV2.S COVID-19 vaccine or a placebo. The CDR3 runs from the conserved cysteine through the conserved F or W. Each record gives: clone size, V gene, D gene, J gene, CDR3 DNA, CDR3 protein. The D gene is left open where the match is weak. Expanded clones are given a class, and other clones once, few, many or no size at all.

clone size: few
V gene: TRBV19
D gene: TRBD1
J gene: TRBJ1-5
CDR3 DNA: TGTGCCAGTAGTATTTGGGGACAGGGGAATCAGCCCCAGCATTTT
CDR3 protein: CASSIWGQGNQPQHF

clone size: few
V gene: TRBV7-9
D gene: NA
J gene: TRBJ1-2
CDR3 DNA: TGTGCCAGCAGCTCCAGACGGTGGGGCTACACCTTC
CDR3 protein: CASSSRRWGYTF

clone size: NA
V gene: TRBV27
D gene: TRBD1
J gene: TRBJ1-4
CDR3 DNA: TGTGCCAGCAGCAATTTTCGGACAGGGGGAAAAGAAAAACTGTTTTTT
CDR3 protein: CASSNFRTGGKEKLFF

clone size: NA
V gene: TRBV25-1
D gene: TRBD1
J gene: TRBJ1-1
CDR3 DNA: TGTGCCAGCAGATCCGGGACAGGGTTTAAGGAGTACACTGAAGCTTTCTTT
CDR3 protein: CASRSGTGFKEYTEAFF

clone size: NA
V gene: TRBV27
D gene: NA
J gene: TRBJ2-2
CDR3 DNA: TGTGCCAGCAGGATCTTAGAGGCCGGGGAGCTGTTTTTT
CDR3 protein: CASRILEAGELFF

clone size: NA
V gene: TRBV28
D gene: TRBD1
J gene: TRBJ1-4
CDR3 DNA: TGTGCCAGCAGAGGGCAGGGGGCAACTAATGAAAAACTGTTTTTT
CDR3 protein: CASRGQGATNEKLFF

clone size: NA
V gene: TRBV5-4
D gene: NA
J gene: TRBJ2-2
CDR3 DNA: TGTGCCAGCAGCTTTAAACAGTACGCGGGCGGGGAGCTGTTTTTT
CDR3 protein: CASSFKQYAGGELFF

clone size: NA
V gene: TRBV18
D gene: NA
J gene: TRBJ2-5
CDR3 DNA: TGTGCCAGCTCTCTCCAAGAGACCCAGTACTTC
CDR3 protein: CASSLQETQYF

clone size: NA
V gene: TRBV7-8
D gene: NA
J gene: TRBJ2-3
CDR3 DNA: TGTGCCAGCAGCTTAGCATCGACGGGAAATACGCAGTATTTT
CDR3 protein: CASSLASTGNTQYF

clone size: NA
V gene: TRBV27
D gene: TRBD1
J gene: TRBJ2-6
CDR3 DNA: TGTGCCAGCAGTGTATGGGACAGCTCCTCTGGGGCCAACGTCCTGACTTTC
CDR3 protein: CASSVWDSSSGANVLTF

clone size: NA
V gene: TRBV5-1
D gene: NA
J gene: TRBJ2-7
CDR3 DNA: TGCGCCAGCAGAAGGTCTCCGGGACAAGTCTCCTACGAGCAGTACTTC
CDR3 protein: CASRRSPGQVSYEQYF

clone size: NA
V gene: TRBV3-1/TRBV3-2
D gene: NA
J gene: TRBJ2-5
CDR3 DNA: TGTGCCAGCAGCCAATCCAGGGAAGAGACCCAGTACTTC
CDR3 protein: CASSQSREETQYF

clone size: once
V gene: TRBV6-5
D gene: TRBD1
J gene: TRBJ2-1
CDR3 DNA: TGTGCCAGCAGTTACGATTGGACAGGGTCCAATGAGCAGTTCTTC
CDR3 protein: CASSYDWTGSNEQFF

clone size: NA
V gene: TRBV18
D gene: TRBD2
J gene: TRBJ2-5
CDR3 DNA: TGTGCCAGCTCAGAGACCGGGACTAGGGGGGAGACCCAGTACTTC
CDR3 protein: CASSETGTRGETQYF

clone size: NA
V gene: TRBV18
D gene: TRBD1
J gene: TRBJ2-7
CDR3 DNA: TGTGCCAGCTCACCTCGTGGCAGGGGGCACGAGCAGTACTTC
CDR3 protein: CASSPRGRGHEQYF

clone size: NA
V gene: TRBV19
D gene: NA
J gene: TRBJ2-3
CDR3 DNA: TGTGCCAGTACCAGAGGTGGGTCCGGAGATACGCAGTATTTT
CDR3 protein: CASTRGGSGDTQYF

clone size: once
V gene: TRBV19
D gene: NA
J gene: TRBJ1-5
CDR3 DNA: TGTGCCAGTAGCCTAGAGGGATCTCGGAATCAGCCCCAGCATTTT
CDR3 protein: CASSLEGSRNQPQHF

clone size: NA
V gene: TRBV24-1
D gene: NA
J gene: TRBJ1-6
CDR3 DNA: TGTGCCACCAGTGGACTTAAAACAGAGATTAATTCACCCCTCCACTTT
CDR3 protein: CATSGLKTEINSPLHF

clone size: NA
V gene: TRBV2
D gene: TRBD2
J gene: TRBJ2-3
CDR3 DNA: TGTGCCAGCAGCGGACTAGCCGAAGATACGCAGTATTTT
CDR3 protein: CASSGLAEDTQYF

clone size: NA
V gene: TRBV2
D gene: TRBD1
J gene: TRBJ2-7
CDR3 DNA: TGTGCCAGCAGTGGGCAGGGGGCCGAGCAGTACTTC
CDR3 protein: CASSGQGAEQYF

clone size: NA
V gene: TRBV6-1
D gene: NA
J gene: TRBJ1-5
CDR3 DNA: TGTGCCAGCAGTGAAGCCTTTTTCACAGGTAATCAGCCCCAGCATTTT
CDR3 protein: CASSEAFFTGNQPQHF

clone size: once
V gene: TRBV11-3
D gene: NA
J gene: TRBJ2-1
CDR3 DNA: TGTGCCAGCTCCACAGGGAATGAGCAGTTCTTC
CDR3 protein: CASSTGNEQFF

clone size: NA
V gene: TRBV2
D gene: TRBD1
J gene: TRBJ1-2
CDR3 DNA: TGTGCCAGCAAACCGGACAGGGGGGGGTCCTATGGCTACACCTTC
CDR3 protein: CASKPDRGGSYGYTF

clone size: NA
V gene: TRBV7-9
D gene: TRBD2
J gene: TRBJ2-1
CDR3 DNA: TGTGCCAGCAGCTTAGCGCCAGCGGGAGAGTACAATGAGCAGTTCTTC
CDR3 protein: CASSLAPAGEYNEQFF